The clone carrying this T cell receptor beta chain has just a few counts. What it binds is unknown. Distinct nucleotide sequences in the sample also encode this CDR3. The sample originates from a study of shared clonotypes between healthy human individuals. Regarding the study as a whole: Estimated clonotype richness was generally higher in naive than memory subsets.

Per the germline V gene, CDR1 is MGHRA and CDR2 is YSYEKL. The CDR3 has 15 amino acids. V was shortened by 0 bases and J by 5 bases, with 13 bases between the two germline ends. DNA at around 210 ng, some 31,000 T cell genomes, went into sorted-subset replicate PCRs. As originally analysed: As immunoSEQ supplied junction-only sequences (without quality scores), filtering differed. Clones were read by immunoSEQ multiplex PCR, and TCRdb kept only the in-frame ones, dropping some. V, J and clone size reflect that table, while D and trimming were determined from the DNA. The table records roughly 700,000 clones, around 74% of them present only once.

This clonotype was sampled from a woman aged 25 to 39 in good health. The specimen was memory CD4+ T cells sorted from blood. Subset meaning: CD45RA-negative fraction. The V call is TRBV4-1, the J call TRBJ1-2; D is ambiguous. The CDR3 is CASSQDSRVGYGYTF. In nucleotides, the CDR3 is TGCGCCAGCAGCCAAGACTCAAGGGTTGGTTATGGCTACACCTTC.